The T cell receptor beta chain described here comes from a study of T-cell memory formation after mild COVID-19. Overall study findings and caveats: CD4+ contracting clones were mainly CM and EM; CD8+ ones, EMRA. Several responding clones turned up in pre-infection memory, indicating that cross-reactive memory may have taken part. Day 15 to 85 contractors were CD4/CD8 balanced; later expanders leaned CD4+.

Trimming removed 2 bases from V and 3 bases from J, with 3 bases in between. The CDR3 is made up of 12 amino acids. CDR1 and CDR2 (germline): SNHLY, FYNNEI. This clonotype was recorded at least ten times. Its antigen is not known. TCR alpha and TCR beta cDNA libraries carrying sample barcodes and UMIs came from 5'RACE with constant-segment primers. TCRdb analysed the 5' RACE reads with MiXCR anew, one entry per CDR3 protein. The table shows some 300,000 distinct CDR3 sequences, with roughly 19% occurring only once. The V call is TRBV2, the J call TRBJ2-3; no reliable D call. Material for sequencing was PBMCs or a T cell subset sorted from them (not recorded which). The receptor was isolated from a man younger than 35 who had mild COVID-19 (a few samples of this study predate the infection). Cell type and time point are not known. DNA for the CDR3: TGTGCCAGCAGTGAACAAACAGATACGCAGTATTTT. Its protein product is CASSEQTDTQYF.